Presented here are 11 T cell receptor beta chains from one specimen sequenced in a study of blood T cells in healthy people across ages. Primers used in a second PCR of about 6 to 11 cycles were a sample-barcoded 5' primer and a J-beta primer mix. TCRdb re-derived calls from the 5' RACE reads in MiXCR, one entry per CDR3 protein. The table has 2 million or so distinct CDR3 sequences, around half seen once. Input material: blood. The receptors stem from a woman between 40 and 50 years old in good health.

The rearrangement links TRBV3-1 to TRBJ2-3; D is perhaps TRBD1 (6 bases). CDR3 length equals 15 residues. CDR1 and CDR2 from the germline V gene are LGHDT and YNNKEL (reference sequence). The ends were cut back, 6 bases at V and 1 base at J, with 14 bases in the middle. In nucleotides, the CDR3 is TGTGCCAGCAGACCGGGACACTTTGGCACAGATACGCAGTATTTT. Translation: CASRPGHFGTDTQYF.

J is TRBJ2-3 and V is TRBV3-1; D not certain. The CDR3 totals 15 residues. Germline CDR1 LGHDT, CDR2 YNNKEL (reference sequence). Trimming removed 1 base from V and 2 bases from J, with 10 bases in between. CDR3 residues: CASSQGRRYTDTQYF. CDR3 in DNA: TGTGCCAGCAGCCAAGGGCGCAGATACACAGATACGCAGTATTTT.

The table lists this clonotype with a few counts. V gene TRBV27 combines with J gene TRBJ1-2; unclear D gene. This CDR3 has 12 amino acids. Germline CDR1 MNHEY, CDR2 SMNVEV (reference sequence). Trimming cost V 5 bases and J 2 bases, with 6 bases left between them. The CDR3 spells CASSPKNYGYTF. Written as DNA, the CDR3 is TGTGCCAGCAGTCCGAAGAACTATGGCTACACCTTC.

V and J are TRBV12-3 or TRBV12-4 and TRBJ2-7, with 11 positions matching TRBD1. This CDR3 is built from 15 residues. J lost 3 bases, V lost 5 bases, and 6 bases had no gene match. The CDR3 nucleotides read TGTGCCAGCAGTACGCGGGACAGGGGGTACTACGAGCAGTACTTC. It encodes CASSTRDRGYYEQYF.

This clonotype was seen just once. This chain links TRBV9 with TRBJ2-1, with D tentatively TRBD1 or TRBD2 (5 bases each). V lost 4 bases, J lost 6 bases, and 20 bases lay in between. Germline lookup yields CDR1 SGDLS and CDR2 YYNGEE. This CDR3 comprises 16 residues. The CDR3 here is CASSPPSGKDFNEQFF. DNA of the CDR3: TGTGCCAGCAGCCCGCCTTCAGGGAAGGACTTCAATGAGCAGTTCTTC. The full variable domain, rest sourced from reference TRBV9 and TRBJ2-1, is DSGVTQTPKHLITATGQRVTLRCSPRSGDLSVYWYQQSLDQGLQFLIQYYNGEERAKGNILERFSAQQFPDLHSELNLSSLELGDSALYFCASSPPSGKDFNEQFFGPGTRLTVL.

J is TRBJ2-7 and V is TRBV6-6; the D is unclear. Trimming stripped 7 bases from V and 7 bases from J, with 23 bases between. This CDR3 is 15 amino acids long. The V gene's germline CDR1 is MNHNY and CDR2 SVGAGI (reference sequence). In DNA, the CDR3 is TGTGCCAGCACCGAACCCATTCGAGATACTCGGGAGCAGTACTTC. It is translated as CASTEPIRDTREQYF.

This clonotype was seen only once. The chain links TRBV7-9 to TRBJ1-4, with D maybe TRBD1 (5 bases). This CDR3 has 13 amino acids. From germline, CDR1 is SEHNR and CDR2 FQNEAQ (reference sequence). Trimming cost V 5 bases and J 6 bases, with 10 bases left between them. CDR3 protein: CASSLAGHEKLFF. The CDR3 coding sequence is TGTGCCAGCAGCCTGGCAGGGCATGAAAAACTGTTTTTT.

The chain couples TRBV28 to TRBJ1-2; weak D call: TRBD1 (5 bases). The V gene's germline CDR1 is MDHEN and CDR2 SYDVKM. V lost 7 bases, J lost 5 bases, and 23 bases lay in between. The CDR3 has 16 amino acids. The CDR3 reads CASTTYLDKGPYGYTF. Written as DNA, the CDR3 is TGTGCCAGCACCACTTACCTAGACAAGGGGCCTTATGGCTACACCTTC.

The V call is TRBV9, the J call TRBJ2-5; D unresolved. V shed 7 bases and J shed 1 base, with 17 bases lying between them. CDR1 is SGDLS and CDR2 is YYNGEE in the germline V gene. This CDR3 has 15 residues. The CDR3 DNA is TGTGCCAGCCAGGCAGGCCGAAAGGCCCAAGAGACCCAGTACTTC. Translating gives CASQAGRKAQETQYF.

This chain uses TRBV6-2 or TRBV6-3 with TRBJ2-3, with 7 bases aligning to TRBD2. CDR1 is MNHEY and CDR2 is SVGEGT in the germline V gene. V shed 2 bases and J 1 base; nucleotides not matched to a gene: 6. The CDR3 is made up of 16 amino acids. Here the CDR3 DNA reads TGTGCCAGCAGTTACGAGGCTAGCGGACGCACAGATACGCAGTATTTT. Translation gives CASSYEASGRTDTQYF.

This clonotype was observed a few times. The J gene is TRBJ2-1, the V gene TRBV11-2; D unclear. This CDR3 contains 13 residues. In germline, CDR1 is SGHAT, CDR2 FQNNGV. V lost 4 bases, J lost 4 bases, and 8 bases lay in between. The CDR3 is CASSYTAYNEQFF. The CDR3 DNA is TGTGCCAGCAGCTACACAGCATACAATGAGCAGTTCTTC.